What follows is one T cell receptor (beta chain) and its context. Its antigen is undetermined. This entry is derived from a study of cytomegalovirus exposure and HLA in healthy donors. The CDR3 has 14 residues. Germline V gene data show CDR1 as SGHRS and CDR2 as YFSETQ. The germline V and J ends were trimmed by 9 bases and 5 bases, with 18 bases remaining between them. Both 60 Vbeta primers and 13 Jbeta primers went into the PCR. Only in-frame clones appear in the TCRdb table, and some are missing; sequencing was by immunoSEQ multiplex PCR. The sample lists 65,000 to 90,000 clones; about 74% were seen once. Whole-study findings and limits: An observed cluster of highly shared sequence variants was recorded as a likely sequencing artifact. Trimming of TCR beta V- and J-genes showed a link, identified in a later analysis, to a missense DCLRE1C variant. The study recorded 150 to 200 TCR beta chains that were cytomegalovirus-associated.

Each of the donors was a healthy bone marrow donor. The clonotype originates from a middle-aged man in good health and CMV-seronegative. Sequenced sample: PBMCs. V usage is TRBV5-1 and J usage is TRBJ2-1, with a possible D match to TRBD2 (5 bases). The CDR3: CATTPTSGNNEQFF. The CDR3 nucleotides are TGCGCCACCACCCCGACTTCGGGGAACAATGAGCAGTTCTTC. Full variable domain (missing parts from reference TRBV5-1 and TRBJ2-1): KAGVTQTPRYLIKTRGQQVTLSCSPISGHRSVSWYQQTPGQGLQFLFEYFSETQRNKGNFPGRFSGRQFSNSRSEMNVSTLELGDSALYLCATTPTSGNNEQFFGPGTRLTVL.